This T cell receptor (beta chain) originates from a study of graft-versus-host responses after intestinal transplantation. Study-wide context: All recipients got anti-thymocyte globulin induction, then tacrolimus and steroids for 2 to 4 years.

V shed 5 bases, J shed 4 bases, and the junction held 5 bases outside the gene matches. Germline values: CDR1 SGHKS, CDR2 YYEKEE (reference sequence). The CDR3 is 14 residues long. With regard to this clone: Its specificity is not known.

Whole-study results and caveats: Peak levels of circulating GvH clones tracked with early post-transplant HvG declines. GvH clones were found in recipient marrow; some appeared first in ileum or blood.

Clones were read by immunoSEQ multiplex PCR, and TCRdb kept only the in-frame ones, dropping some. The data contain about 88,000 clones, roughly 92% of them singletons. This clonotype was obtained from a human donor who received an intestinal transplant. The source was unstimulated CD4+ T cells sorted from spleen or lymph node cells, collected before intestinal transplant. The chain couples TRBV5-5 to TRBJ2-7, with 11 bases lining up with TRBD2. The CDR3 is CASRSGLAVYEQYF. CDR3 DNA: TGTGCCAGCAGGTCGGGACTAGCGGTTTACGAGCAGTACTTC.